Listed here are 14 T cell receptor beta chains from one sample, sequenced in a study. Tregs were sorted as CD4+CD25+CD127-/low cells. Each CDR3 protein is one row after TCRdb ran MiXCR on the 5' RACE reads. The table lists several thousand distinct CDR3 sequences, approximately 70% of them singletons, with 4% to 5% in the top ten. Material for sequencing was Tregs sorted from blood. These TCRs come from a female donor with breast cancer.

The DNA of the CDR3 is TGCGCCAGCAGCTTGGAGGGGTCAAACATTCAGTACTTC. This codes for CASSLEGSNIQYF. The chain joins TRBV5-1 to TRBJ2-4; weak D call: TRBD1 (5 bases). V lost 0 bases, J lost 6 bases, and 7 bases lay in between. The germline CDR1 and CDR2 sequences are SGHRS and YFSETQ. This CDR3 has 13 residues.

This chain uses TRBV10-2 with TRBJ1-1; D call uncertain. Germline V lookup: CDR1 WSHSY, CDR2 SAAADI. V was cut by 3 bases and J by 10 bases, with 9 bases left in between. The CDR3 consists of 11 residues. CDR3 in amino acids: CASSDTYAAFF. CDR3 in DNA: TGCGCCAGCAGTGATACGTACGCAGCTTTCTTT.

In its sample, this clonotype was seen once. The genes are TRBV9 and TRBJ1-1; D gene ambiguous. Germline V gives CDR1 SGDLS, CDR2 YYNGEE. This CDR3 spans 14 amino acids. The V gene lost 3 bases and the J gene lost 1 base, with 10 bases spanning the gap. CDR3 coding DNA: TGTGCCAGCAGCGAACTACAGAGGAACACTGAAGCTTTCTTT. This encodes CASSELQRNTEAFF.

The genes are TRBV5-1 and TRBJ1-1; D possibly corresponds to TRBD1 (6 bases). Germline V gene lookup returns CDR1 SGHRS and CDR2 YFSETQ. The V end was cut by 0 bases, the J end by 4 bases, with 13 bases between. The CDR3 extends over 15 amino acids. This CDR3 reads CASSLAPGTSTEAFF. The CDR3 DNA follows: TGCGCCAGCAGCTTGGCTCCCGGGACAAGCACTGAAGCTTTCTTT.

This chain uses TRBV6-6 with TRBJ2-5; D may be TRBD2 (6 bases). CDR1 MNHNY and CDR2 SVGAGI come from the germline V gene (reference sequence). The CDR3 runs 14 residues. The V and J ends lost 7 bases and 5 bases respectively, with 17 bases between them. This CDR3 reads CASTGTFDFETQYF. The CDR3 bases are TGTGCCAGCACCGGGACTTTTGACTTTGAGACCCAGTACTTC.

This clonotype was seen a handful of times. The chain employs TRBV9 and TRBJ2-2; no clear D gene. The CDR3 sequence is 14 residues long. The V and J ends lost 4 bases and 0 bases respectively, with 7 bases between them. From germline, CDR1 is SGDLS and CDR2 YYNGEE. The CDR3 coding sequence is TGTGCCAGCAGCCAAACTACGAACACCGGGGAGCTGTTTTTT. This sequence encodes CASSQTTNTGELFF. Complete variable domain (other parts from reference TRBV9 and TRBJ2-2): DSGVTQTPKHLITATGQRVTLRCSPRSGDLSVYWYQQSLDQGLQFLIQYYNGEERAKGNILERFSAQQFPDLHSELNLSSLELGDSALYFCASSQTTNTGELFFGEGSRLTVL.

This clonotype was counted a few times. The rearrangement joins TRBV20-1 to TRBJ1-2, with 8 bases identical to TRBD1. This CDR3 is 13 amino acids long. Looked up from germline, CDR1 is DFQATT and CDR2 is SNEGSKA (reference sequence). V lost 8 bases to trimming and J lost 4 bases; unmatched junction nucleotides: 9. In DNA form, the CDR3 reads TGCAGTTCAAATCCAACAGGGGGCTATGGCTACACCTTC. Translation: CSSNPTGGYGYTF.

This chain connects TRBV20-1 to TRBJ2-1, with unresolved D. Trimming shortened V by 5 bases and J by 4 bases, and 18 bases separated the two germline ends. Per germline, CDR1 DFQATT and CDR2 SNEGSKA (reference sequence). CDR3 length equals 15 residues. The CDR3 loop reads CSAGPLPTSYNEQFF. CDR3 coding DNA: TGCAGTGCTGGACCGCTACCCACCTCTTACAATGAGCAGTTCTTC.

The chain joins TRBV4-1 to TRBJ2-7; no reliable D call. In germline, CDR1 is MGHRA, CDR2 YSYEKL. This CDR3 comprises 14 residues. V gave up 1 base and J gave up 0 bases, with 7 bases separating them. The CDR3 reads CASSQVTASYEQYF. The CDR3 DNA reads as TGCGCCAGCAGCCAAGTAACGGCCTCCTACGAGCAGTACTTC.

Notes on this clonotype: Here the CDR3 omits its conserved ending phenylalanine or tryptophan, so a read error is the likely source. This sequence joins TRBV10-1 and TRBJ2-5; 11 bases are shared with TRBD1. V trimming: 10 bases; J trimming: 4 bases; junction bases outside the gene matches: 14. Germline V gene lookup returns CDR1 WNHNN and CDR2 SYGVQD (reference sequence). This CDR3 is 16 amino acids long. In nucleotides, the CDR3 is TGCGCCACCCCTCGGGGGACAGGGGGTTTGGCAGAGACCCAGTACCTC. As protein: CATPRGTGGLAETQYL.

This clonotype was recorded a few times. The chain combines TRBV7-6 with TRBJ2-7; 7 bases match TRBD1. V lost 0 bases and J lost 4; bases outside the gene matches: 3. This CDR3 is built from 14 residues. CDR1 and CDR2 (germline): SGHVS, FNYEAQ. The CDR3 spells CASSLAQGDYEQYF. In DNA, the CDR3 is TGTGCCAGCAGCTTAGCGCAGGGGGATTACGAGCAGTACTTC.

The chain carries TRBV4-1 and TRBJ2-3, with TRBD2 matching 7 bases. Per the germline V gene, CDR1 is MGHRA and CDR2 is YSYEKL. Trimming at V came to 2 bases and at J to 4 bases, leaving 9 bases not matched to a gene. This CDR3 comprises 16 residues. CDR3 region: CASSQPGLEAPDTQYF. CDR3 bases: TGCGCCAGCAGCCAACCCGGACTAGAGGCCCCAGATACGCAGTATTTT.

This clonotype was detected a few times. The rearrangement links TRBV4-1 to TRBJ2-7, with 10 bases identical to TRBD2. Germline CDR1 reads MGHRA; CDR2 reads YSYEKL. CDR3 size: 16 residues. Losses at the gene ends were 2 bases for V and 3 bases for J; bases not matched to a gene: 7. Written as DNA, the CDR3 is TGCGCCAGCAGCCAAATACATAGCGGGGGGATCTACGAGCAGTACTTC. It codes for CASSQIHSGGIYEQYF.

To note about this clonotype: This CDR3 fails to terminate in the conserved phenylalanine or tryptophan, so it likely reflects a read error. The chain employs TRBV7-9 and TRBJ1-4; no clear D. CDR3 length: 13 amino acids. Germline V lookup: CDR1 SEHNR, CDR2 FQNEAQ (reference sequence). The V gene lost 5 bases and the J gene lost 7 bases, with 11 bases spanning the gap. The CDR3 coding sequence is TGTGCCAGCAGCCCCCGGGGATCTGAAAAACTGTTTTCT. It codes for CASSPRGSEKLFS.